The subject of this entry is one T cell receptor beta chain. Its cognate antigen is unknown. Generated by immunoSEQ multiplex PCR, the TCRdb table keeps only in-frame clones and is missing some. The sample lists over 45,000 clones; roughly 80% were seen once. This CDR3 is 13 amino acids long. V was trimmed by 3 bases and J by 3 bases, leaving 9 bases between them. The germline V gene has CDR1 SGHRS and CDR2 YFSETQ. These data are taken from a study of a mutant IDH1 vaccine in newly diagnosed glioma. As for the study in general: Beginning 4-6 weeks after radiotherapy alone, or with temozolomide cycles, vaccination took place. Broader study findings: Induction of immune responses by the vaccine occurred in about 93% of patients.

Time point noted: week 5, during vaccination. Every single dose of the vaccine, 300 ug of mutant IDH1 20-mer peptide, came with topical imiquimod. V is TRBV5-1 and J is TRBJ1-2; the D is unclear. The receptor comes from a woman between 45 and 60 years old with glioma. The sequences come from PBMCs, collected from a glioma patient whose treatment included an IDH1 peptide vaccine. The CDR3 coding sequence is TGCGCCAGCAGCTACGCGGGTGACTATGGCTACACCTTC. Translation: CASSYAGDYGYTF. The whole variable domain, filled in from reference TRBV5-1 and TRBJ1-2, reads KAGVTQTPRYLIKTRGQQVTLSCSPISGHRSVSWYQQTPGQGLQFLFEYFSETQRNKGNFPGRFSGRQFSNSRSEMNVSTLELGDSALYLCASSYAGDYGYTFGSGTRLTVV.